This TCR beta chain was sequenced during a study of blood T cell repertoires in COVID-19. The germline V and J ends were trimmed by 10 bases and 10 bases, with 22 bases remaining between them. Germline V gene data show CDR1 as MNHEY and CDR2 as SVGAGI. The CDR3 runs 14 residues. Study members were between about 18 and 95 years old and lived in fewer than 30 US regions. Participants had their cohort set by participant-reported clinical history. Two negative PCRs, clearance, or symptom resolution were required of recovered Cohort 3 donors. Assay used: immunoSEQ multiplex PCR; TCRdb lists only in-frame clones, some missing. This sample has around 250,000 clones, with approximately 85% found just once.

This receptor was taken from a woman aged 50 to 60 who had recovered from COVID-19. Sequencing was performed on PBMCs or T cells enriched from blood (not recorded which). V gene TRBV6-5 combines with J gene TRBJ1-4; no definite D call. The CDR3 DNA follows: TGTGCCACCGCCGCGGGTTGGGGATTGGGAAAACTGTTTTTT. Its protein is CATAAGWGLGKLFF.